The TCR beta chain described here comes from a study of tumor-infiltrating lymphocytes in localized non-small cell lung cancer. Study-wide results and limits: Not all patients were TCR sequenced, owing to tissue quantity.

A few counts support this clone. Its antigen is as yet unknown. TCRdb's copy holds only in-frame clones and misses some; the assay was immunoSEQ multiplex PCR. The sample comprises roughly 13,000 clones, roughly 70% of which are singletons, and roughly 4.5% rests with the top ten. The sample comprised lung tumor tissue. This receptor was taken from a human donor with non-small cell lung cancer.

As DNA, the CDR3 is TGCGCCAGCAGCCCCGGCGGGACGTCCTATGGCTACACCTTC. This sequence encodes CASSPGGTSYGYTF. The V gene is TRBV5-1, the J gene TRBJ1-2, with a weak D call TRBD1 (5 bases). Between the trimmed V and J ends, which lost 4 bases and 4 bases, there was a span of 14 bases. The CDR3 length is 14 residues. Germline V gene sequence: CDR1 SGHRS, CDR2 YFSETQ.